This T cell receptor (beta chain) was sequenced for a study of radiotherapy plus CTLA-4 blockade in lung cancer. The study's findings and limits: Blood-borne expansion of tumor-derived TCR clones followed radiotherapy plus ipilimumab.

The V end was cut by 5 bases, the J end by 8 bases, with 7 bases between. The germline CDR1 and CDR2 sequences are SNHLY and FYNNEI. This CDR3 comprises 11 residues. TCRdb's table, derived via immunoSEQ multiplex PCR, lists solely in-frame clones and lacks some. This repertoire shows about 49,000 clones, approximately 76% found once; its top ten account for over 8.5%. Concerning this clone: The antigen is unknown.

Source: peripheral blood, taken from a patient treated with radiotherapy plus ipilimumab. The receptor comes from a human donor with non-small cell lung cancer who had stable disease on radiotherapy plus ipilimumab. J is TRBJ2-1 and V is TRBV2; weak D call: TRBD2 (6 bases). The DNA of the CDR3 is TGTGCCAGCAGTAGGGAGGATGAGCAGTTCTTC. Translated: CASSREDEQFF.